What follows are 23 T cell receptor beta chains derived from one specimen sequenced in a study of vaccination and CD4 T cells after COVID-19. The Oncomine TCR Beta short-read assay was applied to DNA of cultured CD4+ T cells. One entry per CDR3 protein results from TCRdb running MiXCR on the PCR reads. The repertoire holds some 6,800 distinct CDR3 sequences, roughly 70% seen once, with roughly 15% in the top ten. These receptors are not linked to any known antigen. Stated treatment: approximately nine-day PBMC culture with coronavirus spike peptide pools or control peptides (ViraFEST assay). The sample comprised CD4+ T cells from blood, cultured in vitro. These receptors originate from a human donor who had recovered from COVID-19.

The chain is built from TRBV20-1 and TRBJ1-6, with D maybe TRBD1 (6 bases). CDR1 and CDR2 from the germline V gene are DFQATT and SNEGSKA (reference sequence). This CDR3 contains 13 residues. V dropped 4 bases and J dropped 7 bases, with 11 bases sitting between them. This chain's CDR3 is CSATGHKNSPLHF. CDR3 coding DNA: TGCAGTGCTACGGGACATAAAAATTCACCCCTCCACTTT.

The chain employs TRBV19 and TRBJ1-1; D might be TRBD1 (6 bases). V was cut by 4 bases and J by 3 bases, with 9 bases left in between. Germline CDR1 and CDR2: LNHDA and SQIVND (reference sequence). This CDR3 is built from 13 residues. The CDR3 is CASSNRVDTEAFF. The CDR3 DNA reads as TGTGCCAGTAGTAACAGGGTGGACACTGAAGCTTTCTTT.

The chain couples TRBV10-1 to TRBJ2-3; D call uncertain. The germline V and J ends were trimmed by 4 bases and 3 bases, with 11 bases remaining between them. The CDR3 extends over 14 amino acids. Germline V CDR1 and CDR2: WNHNN, SYGVQD (reference sequence). The CDR3 is CASSADPKTDTQYF. As DNA, the CDR3 is TGCGCCAGCAGTGCTGACCCTAAGACAGATACGCAGTATTTT.

This clonotype was detected once. This chain uses TRBV19 with TRBJ2-5; tentatively, D is TRBD1 or TRBD2 (7 bases each). Germline V gives CDR1 LNHDA, CDR2 SQIVND (reference sequence). The CDR3 contains 15 residues. V was pared by 5 bases and J by 4 bases, with 17 bases between. The CDR3 DNA follows: TGTGCCAGTAGTCCACGAGGGGGCGGGAGAGAGACCCAGTACTTC. This translates into CASSPRGGGRETQYF.

This clonotype rates as large. This sequence joins TRBV7-2 and TRBJ2-1, with 9 bases aligning to TRBD2. This CDR3 contains 16 residues. Germline V gene lookup returns CDR1 SGHTA and CDR2 FQGNSA. V trimming: 3 bases; J trimming: 3 bases; junction bases outside the gene matches: 6. The CDR3 reads CASSFFGGRGYNEQFF. As DNA, the CDR3 is TGTGCCAGCAGCTTTTTCGGCGGGAGGGGCTACAATGAGCAGTTCTTC.

V and J are TRBV24-1 and TRBJ1-2; D gene ambiguous. CDR3 length equals 13 residues. Germline-derived CDR1 and CDR2 are KGHDR and SFDVKD. V lost 6 bases, J lost 3 bases, and 10 bases lay in between. CDR3 DNA: TGTGCCACCAGTACTGGCTCCGACTATGGCTACACCTTC. Amino acid sequence: CATSTGSDYGYTF.

V is TRBV24-1 and J is TRBJ2-1, with 10 nucleotides matching TRBD2. The CDR3 is 13 amino acids. The V segment lost 4 bases and the J segment 10 bases; nucleotides outside the gene matches: 3. Germline V gives CDR1 KGHDR, CDR2 SFDVKD. The DNA of the CDR3 is TGTGCCACCAGTGACGAACTAGCGGGAGAGCAGTTCTTC. Protein: CATSDELAGEQFF.

The chain's CDR3 is CASSIDLAFRATDTQYF. CDR3 sequence (DNA): TGTGCCAGTAGTATAGATCTTGCCTTCCGAGCCACAGATACGCAGTATTTT. The chain employs TRBV19 and TRBJ2-3; D gene ambiguous. The CDR3 length is 17 residues. CDR1 and CDR2 from the germline V gene are LNHDA and SQIVND (reference sequence). V lost 0 bases and J 2 bases, leaving 15 bases between the germline ends.

The chain recombines TRBV27 with TRBJ1-1; D unclear. The V gene lost 4 bases and the J gene lost 3 bases, with 9 bases spanning the gap. The CDR3 loop spans 13 amino acids. Per the germline V gene, CDR1 is MNHEY and CDR2 is SMNVEV (reference sequence). The DNA of the CDR3 is TGTGCCAGCAGTTCAGGACGGTACACTGAAGCTTTCTTT. Translation: CASSSGRYTEAFF.

CDR3 in DNA: TGTGCCAGCAGACCCACTAGCGGGGGCTCCTACGAGCAGTACTTC. Translation: CASRPTSGGSYEQYF. The chain couples TRBV28 to TRBJ2-7, with 11 bases matching TRBD2. Germline CDR1 is MDHEN and CDR2 is SYDVKM. Trimming cost V 6 bases and J 0 bases; bases outside gene matches: 4. This CDR3 comprises 15 residues.

The CDR3 protein is CASQQGRRDIQYF. The CDR3 coding sequence is TGTGCCAGCCAGCAGGGCAGAAGGGACATTCAGTACTTC. V and J are TRBV6-1 and TRBJ2-4; D might be TRBD1 (5 bases). Trimming pared 8 bases from V and 8 bases from J, leaving 16 bases between. This CDR3 has 13 amino acids. Germline V lookup: CDR1 MNHNS, CDR2 SASEGT.

In nucleotides, the CDR3 is TGTGCCAGCAGTTTCTCGGGACACCGTAAGGGCAATCAGCCCCAGCATTTT. Encoded protein: CASSFSGHRKGNQPQHF. This chain connects TRBV28 to TRBJ1-5, with D possibly being TRBD1 (6 bases). V lost 3 bases and J lost 2, with 17 bases in between. The germline V gene has CDR1 MDHEN and CDR2 SYDVKM. This CDR3 spans 17 amino acids.

This clonotype was detected a few times. The J gene is TRBJ2-4, the V gene TRBV4-2; no reliable D call. V lost 1 base, J lost 1 base, and 14 bases lay in between. Germline CDR1 is LGHNA and CDR2 is YNFKEQ. The CDR3 length is 17 residues. CDR3 coding DNA: TGTGCCAGCAGCCAAGTTCGGCTCGACGGGGCCAAAAACATTCAGTACTTC. Amino acid sequence: CASSQVRLDGAKNIQYF.

The V call is TRBV28, the J call TRBJ2-7; TRBD2 is a possible D gene (6 bases). V lost 7 bases, J lost 5 bases, and 24 bases lay in between. The CDR3 is made up of 16 amino acids. The germline V gene has CDR1 MDHEN and CDR2 SYDVKM. The CDR3 DNA follows: TGTGCCAGCACCGCGGTCGACGGGAGACTGGGAAACGAGCAGTACTTC. It yields the protein CASTAVDGRLGNEQYF.

The J gene is TRBJ2-3, the V gene TRBV7-2, with 9 bases fitting TRBD2. V lost 5 bases to trimming and J lost 2 bases; unmatched junction nucleotides: 8. The CDR3 has 16 amino acids. Germline lookup yields CDR1 SGHTA and CDR2 FQGNSA. CDR3 residues: CASSPRLAAITDTQYF. In DNA, the CDR3 is TGTGCCAGCAGCCCTCGACTAGCGGCCATCACAGATACGCAGTATTTT.

Note on this clonotype: No conserved phenylalanine or tryptophan ends this CDR3, so it is likely a read error. The V gene is TRBV7-6, the J gene TRBJ1-1; TRBD1 matches 7 bases. With V trimmed by 5 bases and J by 0 bases, 9 bases remained unmatched. The CDR3 loop spans 16 amino acids. Germline loops: CDR1 SGHVS, CDR2 FNYEAQ. The CDR3 region has the DNA TGTGCCAGCAGCCGTACAGGGGAACAGATGAACACTGAAGCTTTCTTA. It translates to CASSRTGEQMNTEAFL.

Only one count was recorded for this clonotype. The V and J genes are TRBV20-1 and TRBJ2-3, with TRBD2 matching over 8 bases. Germline V gives CDR1 DFQATT, CDR2 SNEGSKA (reference sequence). CDR3 length equals 14 residues. The J segment lost 6 bases and the V segment lost 3 bases, leaving 8 bases of the junction unmatched. CDR3 protein: CSARRGSGEDTQYF. The DNA of the CDR3 is TGCAGTGCTAGGAGAGGTAGCGGGGAGGATACGCAGTATTTT.

The chain joins TRBV5-4 to TRBJ1-2, with 7 bases aligning to TRBD1. The CDR3 spans 15 residues. Germline values: CDR1 SGHNT, CDR2 YYREEE (reference sequence). V lost 0 bases to trimming and J lost 7 bases; unmatched junction nucleotides: 9. CDR3 sequence: CASSLDPDRVGGYTF. CDR3 nucleotide sequence: TGTGCCAGCAGCTTGGATCCCGACAGGGTTGGTGGCTACACCTTC.

The chain recombines TRBV6-2 or TRBV6-3 with TRBJ1-5; D is unresolved. V was clipped by 6 bases and J by 9 bases, with 15 bases between them. The CDR3 contains 13 residues. Germline lookup yields CDR1 MNHEY and CDR2 SVGEGT. Written as DNA, the CDR3 is TGTGCCAGCAGCTACCAGACCTCCACGCCCCAGCATTTT. This sequence encodes CASSYQTSTPQHF.

CDR3 protein: CASSIDRGPAEAFF. The CDR3 bases are TGCGCCAGCAGCATCGACAGGGGGCCGGCTGAAGCTTTCTTT. The chain has TRBV5-1 and TRBJ1-1, with 10 positions matching TRBD1. Trimming removed 4 bases from V and 6 bases from J; junction bases left unmatched: 6. CDR1 and CDR2 (germline): SGHRS, YFSETQ. The CDR3 runs 14 residues.

The chain joins TRBV7-9 to TRBJ1-2; TRBD1 matches 7 bases. The ends lost 5 bases at V and 1 base at J; junction bases unmatched: 4. CDR3 length: 14 residues. Germline V CDR1 and CDR2: SEHNR, FQNEAQ (reference sequence). The CDR3 is CASSLDRVNYGYTF. DNA of the CDR3: TGTGCCAGCAGCCTTGACAGGGTTAACTATGGCTACACCTTC.

The V and J genes are TRBV6-1 and TRBJ2-7; 12 nucleotides align to TRBD2. The V gene end was trimmed by 6 bases and the J gene end by 2 bases; junction bases not matched to a gene: 8. Per the germline V gene, CDR1 is MNHNS and CDR2 is SASEGT. The CDR3 contains 16 residues. The CDR3 bases are TGTGCCAGCAGGGGAGGACTAGCGGGACCCGCCTACGAGCAGTACTTC. Translating it yields CASRGGLAGPAYEQYF.

This chain joins TRBV20-1 and TRBJ1-5, with 8 bases identical to TRBD1. V lost 2 bases, J lost 4 bases, and 4 bases stayed unmatched. Per the germline V gene, CDR1 is DFQATT and CDR2 is SNEGSKA (reference sequence). This CDR3 region has 14 residues. The CDR3 reads CSARPTGANQPQHF. The CDR3 DNA reads TGCAGTGCTAGACCGACAGGGGCGAATCAGCCCCAGCATTTT.